The entry below gives a single T cell receptor beta chain sequence along with its context. This record belongs to a study of beta chain features in type 1 diabetes. The CDR3 consists of 15 residues. V was cut by 5 bases and J by 5 bases, with 18 bases left in between. Germline V lookup: CDR1 SNHLY, CDR2 FYNNEI. Isolated RNA was reverse transcribed in full, so expressed TCRB transcripts were sequenced. Profiled with immunoSEQ multiplex PCR; TCRdb holds only in-frame clones, not every one. The table lists around 330,000 clones, about 10% of them singletons. Sequenced: naive CD4+ T cells from blood. The TCR sequence derives from a woman in her thirties in good health. The J gene is TRBJ1-1, the V gene TRBV2, with D possibly being TRBD1 (5 bases). The CDR3: CASSQQGYWGTEAFF. The CDR3 DNA sequence: TGTGCCAGCAGTCAGCAGGGTTATTGGGGAACTGAAGCTTTCTTT.